The clone carrying this T cell receptor beta chain was recorded many times. Its target is unknown. This sample was included in a study of CD8 T cells in ankylosing spondylitis. Findings of the study overall: What seemed typical of ankylosing spondylitis blood was a TCR beta motif built from several highly homologous variants. Reportedly, disease-linked clones are significantly enriched in ankylosing spondylitis patients' matched synovial fluid. In reactive arthritis synovial fluid and blood, some motif variants had been reported before.

CDR3 length: 14 residues. Germline-derived CDR1 and CDR2 are DFQATT and SNEGSKA (reference sequence). The germline V and J ends were trimmed by 4 bases and 3 bases, with 13 bases remaining between them. By quantitative 5'-RACE with molecular barcodes, the TCR beta libraries were made. Using its own MiXCR run on the 5' RACE reads, TCRdb lists one record per CDR3 protein. The table includes approximately 150,000 distinct CDR3 sequences, 30% to 35% detected once. The V gene is TRBV20-1, the J gene TRBJ2-1; D is undetermined. The material sequenced was synovial fluid, either unsorted or a sorted T cell fraction (not recorded which). The receptor comes from a male donor with ankylosing spondylitis. CDR3 sequence: CSAKDWRNYNEQFF. The CDR3 DNA reads as TGCAGTGCTAAGGATTGGCGGAACTACAATGAGCAGTTCTTC.